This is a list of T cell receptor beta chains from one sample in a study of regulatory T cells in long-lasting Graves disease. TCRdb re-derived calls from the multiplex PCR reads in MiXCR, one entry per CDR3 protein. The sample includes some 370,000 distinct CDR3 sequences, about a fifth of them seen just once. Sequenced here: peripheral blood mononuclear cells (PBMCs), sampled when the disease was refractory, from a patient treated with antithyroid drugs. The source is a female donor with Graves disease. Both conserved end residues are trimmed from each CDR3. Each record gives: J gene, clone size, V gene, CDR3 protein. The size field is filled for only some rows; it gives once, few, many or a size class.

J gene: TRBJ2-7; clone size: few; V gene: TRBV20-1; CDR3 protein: SATTQREREQY
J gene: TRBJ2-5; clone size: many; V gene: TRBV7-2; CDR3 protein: ASSFTSGYQETQY
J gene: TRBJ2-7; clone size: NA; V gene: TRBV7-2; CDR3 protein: ASSLGTTYGQY
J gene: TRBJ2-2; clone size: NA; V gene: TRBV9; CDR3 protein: ASSVAAGGTGELF
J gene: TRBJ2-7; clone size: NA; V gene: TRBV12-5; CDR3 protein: ASGWRGKYEQY
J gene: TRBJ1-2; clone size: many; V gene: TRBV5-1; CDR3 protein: ASSSRDRGHPNYGYT
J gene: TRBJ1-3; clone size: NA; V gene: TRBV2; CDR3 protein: ASSPWDGGDTIY
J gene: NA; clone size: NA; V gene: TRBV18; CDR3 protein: ASSPLDREWYNEQF
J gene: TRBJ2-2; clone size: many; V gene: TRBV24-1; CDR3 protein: ATSDLRRLHTGELF
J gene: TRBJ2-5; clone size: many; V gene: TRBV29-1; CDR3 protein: SVEADRGRAETQY
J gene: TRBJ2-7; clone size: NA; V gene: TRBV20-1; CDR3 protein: SATNRDQAVTDEPY
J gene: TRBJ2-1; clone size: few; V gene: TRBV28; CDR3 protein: ASSPNRLAGGYNEQF
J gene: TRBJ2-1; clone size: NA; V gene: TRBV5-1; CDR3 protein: ASSTGLAGHLNHEQF
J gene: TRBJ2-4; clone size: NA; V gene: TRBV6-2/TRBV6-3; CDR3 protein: ASSYSSREPGNIQY
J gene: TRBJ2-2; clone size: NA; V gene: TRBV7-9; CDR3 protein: ASRSFGSLSGELF
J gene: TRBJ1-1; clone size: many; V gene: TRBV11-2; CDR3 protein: ASSLDLWGRDTEAF
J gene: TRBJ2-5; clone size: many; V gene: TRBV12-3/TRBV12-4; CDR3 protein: ASSPLVWGEGRSETQY
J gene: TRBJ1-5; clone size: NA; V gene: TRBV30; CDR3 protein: AWSRGQGNQPQH
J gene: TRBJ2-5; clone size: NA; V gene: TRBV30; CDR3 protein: AWSAPGTGQLETQY
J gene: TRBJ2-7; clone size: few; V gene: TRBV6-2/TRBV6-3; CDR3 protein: ASSYGPAGEREQY
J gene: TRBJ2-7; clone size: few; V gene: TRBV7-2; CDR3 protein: ASSLGGLRAGLYEQY
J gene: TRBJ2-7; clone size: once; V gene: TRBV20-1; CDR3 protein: SASPTFERPGDEQY
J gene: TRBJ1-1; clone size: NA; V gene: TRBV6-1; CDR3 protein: ASSPFPRLNTEAF
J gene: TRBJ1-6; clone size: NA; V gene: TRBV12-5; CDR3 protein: ASGLGYGPLH
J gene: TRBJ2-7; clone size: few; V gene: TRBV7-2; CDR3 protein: ASSRPGGRIAGGPYEQY
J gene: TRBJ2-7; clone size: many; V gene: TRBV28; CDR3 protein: ASSEDRVYSYEQY
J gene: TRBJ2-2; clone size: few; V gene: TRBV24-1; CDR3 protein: ATDGLVNTGELF
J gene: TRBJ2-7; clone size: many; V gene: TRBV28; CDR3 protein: ASTRGGGPYEQY
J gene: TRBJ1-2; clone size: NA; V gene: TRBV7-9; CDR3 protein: ASYGTDGYT
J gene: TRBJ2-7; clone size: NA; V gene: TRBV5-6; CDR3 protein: ASSFDWEPGEQY
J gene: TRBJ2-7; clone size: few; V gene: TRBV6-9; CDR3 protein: ASSYRAGASYEQY
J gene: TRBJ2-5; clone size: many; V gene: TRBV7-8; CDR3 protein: ASSLDTGPQETQY
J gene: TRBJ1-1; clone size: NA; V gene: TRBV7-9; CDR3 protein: ASETGNTEAF
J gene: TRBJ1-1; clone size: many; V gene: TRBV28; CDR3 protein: ASSSGVGNTEAF
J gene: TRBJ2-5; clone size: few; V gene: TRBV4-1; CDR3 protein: ASRGTIAGGQETQY
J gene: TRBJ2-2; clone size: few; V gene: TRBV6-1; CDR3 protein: ASEIENRATGELF
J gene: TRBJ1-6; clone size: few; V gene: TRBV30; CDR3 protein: AWSTTRASSYNSPLH
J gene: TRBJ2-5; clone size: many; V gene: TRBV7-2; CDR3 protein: ASSLVLGQY
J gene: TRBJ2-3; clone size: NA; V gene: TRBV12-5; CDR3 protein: ASGATVPTDTQY
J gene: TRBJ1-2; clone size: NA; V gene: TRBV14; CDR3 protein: ASSPIGGVGYT
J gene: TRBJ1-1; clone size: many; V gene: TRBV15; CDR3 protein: ATSRVQGMNTEAF
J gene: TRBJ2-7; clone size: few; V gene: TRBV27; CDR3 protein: ASRVGGGPYEQY
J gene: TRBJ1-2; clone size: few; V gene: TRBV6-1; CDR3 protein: ASEYGYT
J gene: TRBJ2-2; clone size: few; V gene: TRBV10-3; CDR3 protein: ATSGGSVYSNTGELF
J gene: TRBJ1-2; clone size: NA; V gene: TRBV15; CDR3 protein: ATGGRGSYGYT
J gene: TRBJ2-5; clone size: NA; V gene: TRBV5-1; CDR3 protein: ASSSQGGKEETQY
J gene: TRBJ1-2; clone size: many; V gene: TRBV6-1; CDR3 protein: ASGGGSGYT